These 21 T cell receptor beta chains were all obtained from the same sample, sequenced in a study of T cells in Graves' hyperthyroidism and ophthalmopathy. RNA transcripts served as the template for amplifying TCR beta CDR3 regions. The TCR CDR3 first-round RT-PCR relied on the HTBI primer set. Via MiXCR, TCRdb re-called the multiplex PCR reads, giving one row per CDR3 protein. The table shows about 640,000 distinct CDR3 sequences, with less than 25% occurring only once. Material: blood. These TCRs come from a man aged 25 to 40 with Graves' ophthalmopathy.

The chain joins TRBV14 to TRBJ2-2; possibly TRBD2 for D (5 bases). Germline assignment: CDR1 SGHDN and CDR2 FVKESK. The V end was cut by 4 bases, the J end by 4 bases, with 10 bases between. The CDR3 is 14 residues long. The DNA for the CDR3 is TGTGCCAGCAGCCCAACTAGTGGCACCGGGGAGCTGTTTTTT. It yields the protein CASSPTSGTGELFF.

This clonotype was seen repeatedly, ten times or more. This chain links TRBV20-1 with TRBJ1-1, with D unresolved. The ends were cut back, 6 bases at V and 4 bases at J, with 12 bases in the middle. This CDR3 contains 12 residues. The germline gives CDR1 DFQATT, CDR2 SNEGSKA (reference sequence). In DNA form, the CDR3 reads TGCAGTGCCAACATAGTGGCCACTGAAGCTTTCTTT. This codes for CSANIVATEAFF.

Only a few counts were recorded for this clonotype. This chain uses TRBV18 with TRBJ2-2; 8 nucleotides align to TRBD1. In germline, CDR1 is KGHSH, CDR2 LQKENI. J lost 3 bases, V lost 3 bases, and 6 bases had no gene match. The length of the CDR3 is 16 residues. DNA for the CDR3: TGTGCCAGCTCACCTCTCGGGACAGGCCACACCGGGGAGCTGTTTTTT. Protein sequence: CASSPLGTGHTGELFF.

This clonotype was counted ten times or more. The CDR3 DNA follows: TGTGCCAGCAGCCATCCAGGGAGGACTGAAGCTTTCTTT. This translates into CASSHPGRTEAFF. The chain combines TRBV11-2 with TRBJ1-1; TRBD1 might be the D (5 bases). Germline assignment: CDR1 SGHAT and CDR2 FQNNGV. This CDR3 has 13 residues. V was cut by 5 bases and J by 5 bases, with 12 bases left in between.

This clonotype was found many times. The J gene is TRBJ1-1, the V gene TRBV6-1, with 9 nucleotides matching TRBD1. V trimming: 8 bases; J trimming: 4 bases; junction bases outside the gene matches: 8. CDR3 length: 14 residues. From germline, CDR1 is MNHNS and CDR2 SASEGT. The CDR3 region has the DNA TGTGCCAGCGTGGGGACAGGGTTCGGCACTGAAGCTTTCTTT. Protein sequence: CASVGTGFGTEAFF.

The chain links TRBV7-3 to TRBJ2-2, with D possibly matching TRBD1 (5 bases). The germline CDR1 and CDR2 sequences are SGHTA and FQGTGA. The CDR3 extends over 15 amino acids. V was trimmed by 5 bases and J by 3 bases, leaving 13 bases between them. CDR3 loop: CASSPIPGYTGELFF. CDR3 DNA sequence: TGTGCCAGCAGCCCCATCCCAGGGTACACCGGGGAGCTGTTTTTT.

A remark on this clonotype: This clone may be a read error of a much larger clone one base away. This chain connects TRBV11-2 to TRBJ2-7; D remains ambiguous. Germline V gives CDR1 SGHAT, CDR2 FQNNGV. The CDR3 runs 10 residues. The CDR3 region has the DNA TGTGCCAGCAGCTTTGGCGAGCAGCACTTC. Translated: CASSFGEQHF.

Worth noting for this clonotype: This may be a read error: a much more frequent sequence differs by one nucleotide. This sequence joins TRBV4-1 and TRBJ2-1, with D tentatively TRBD2 (6 bases). This CDR3 has 13 residues. Looked up from germline, CDR1 is MGHRA and CDR2 is YSYEKL. CDR3 sequence: CASSQAGRNERFF. DNA for the CDR3: TGCGCCAGCAGCCAAGCGGGGAGGAATGAGCGGTTCTTC.

This rearrangement joins TRBV20-1 to TRBJ2-5, with 8 bases lining up with TRBD2. The V gene end was trimmed by 3 bases and the J gene end by 0 bases; junction bases not matched to a gene: 3. The germline V gene encodes CDR1 DFQATT and CDR2 SNEGSKA (reference sequence). This CDR3 has 14 amino acids. In DNA form, the CDR3 reads TGCAGTGCTAGCAATAGCGGGAACCAAGAGACCCAGTACTTC. It encodes CSASNSGNQETQYF.

The chain couples TRBV5-1 to TRBJ1-5; a possible D gene is TRBD1 (6 bases). CDR3 length: 14 residues. V lost 0 bases and J lost 5, with 9 bases in between. Germline values: CDR1 SGHRS, CDR2 YFSETQ. CDR3: CASSLEGVDQPQHF. The CDR3 coding sequence is TGCGCCAGCAGCTTGGAGGGGGTCGATCAGCCCCAGCATTTT.

The V gene is TRBV29-1, the J gene TRBJ2-2; no clear D. CDR3 length: 15 residues. Germline loops: CDR1 SQVTM, CDR2 ANQGSEA. V shed 4 bases and J shed 3 bases, with 15 bases lying between them. The CDR3 region has the DNA TGCAGCGTTGTATTCGTTGGCAGCCACACCGGGGAGCTGTTTTTT. It codes for CSVVFVGSHTGELFF.

There are a few counts of this clonotype. The chain joins TRBV30 to TRBJ2-1, with D possibly matching TRBD2 (6 bases). Looked up from germline, CDR1 is GTSNPN and CDR2 is SVGIG (reference sequence). This CDR3 has 13 amino acids. Trimming removed 8 bases from V and 3 bases from J, with 14 bases in between. The CDR3 sequence: CAGTGTRYNEQFF. CDR3 nucleotide sequence: TGTGCCGGAACCGGGACTCGCTACAATGAGCAGTTCTTC.

The chain recombines TRBV5-1 with TRBJ2-5; 11 bases line up with TRBD1. Germline values: CDR1 SGHRS, CDR2 YFSETQ. Unmatched junction bases numbered 8, after V lost 5 bases and J lost 2 bases. The CDR3 is made up of 16 amino acids. CDR3: CASSPTGTGGQETQYF. The CDR3 DNA reads TGCGCCAGCAGTCCTACCGGGACAGGGGGTCAAGAGACCCAGTACTTC.

A few counts support this clonotype. The CDR3 loop is CASTASGILAKNIQYF. The CDR3 DNA is TGTGCCAGCACGGCTAGCGGAATACTAGCCAAAAACATTCAGTACTTC. The chain combines TRBV27 with TRBJ2-4; 7 nucleotides align to TRBD2. Trimming removed 7 bases from V and 0 bases from J; junction bases left unmatched: 9. The CDR3 spans 16 residues. Germline V CDR1 and CDR2: MNHEY, SMNVEV (reference sequence).

This clonotype turned up a few times. The chain carries TRBV7-3 and TRBJ1-1; a weak D match, TRBD1 (6 bases). Germline V gene lookup returns CDR1 SGHTA and CDR2 FQGTGA. CDR3 length: 17 residues. V dropped 5 bases and J dropped 0 bases, with 19 bases sitting between them. This CDR3 is CASSPADSRLMNTEAFF. The CDR3 DNA reads as TGTGCCAGCAGCCCTGCGGACAGCCGCCTTATGAACACTGAAGCTTTCTTT. The variable domain in full, completed from reference TRBV7-3 and TRBJ1-1, reads GAGVSQTPSNKVTEKGKYVELRCDPISGHTALYWYRQSLGQGPEFLIYFQGTGAADDSGLPNDRFFAVRPEGSVSTLKIQRTERGDSAVYLCASSPADSRLMNTEAFFGQGTRLTVV.

This clonotype has a count of ten or more. V usage is TRBV20-1 and J usage is TRBJ1-1; D unresolved. Germline-derived CDR1 and CDR2 are DFQATT and SNEGSKA (reference sequence). V lost 3 bases to trimming and J lost 5 bases, with 10 bases between them. The CDR3 contains 12 residues. DNA of the CDR3: TGCAGTGCTAGTAAGGTGGAGACTGAAGCTTTCTTT. Its translation: CSASKVETEAFF.

The rearrangement joins TRBV7-2 to TRBJ1-1, with D tentatively TRBD1 (5 bases). The CDR3 extends over 13 amino acids. Looked up from germline, CDR1 is SGHTA and CDR2 is FQGNSA. V was cut by 3 bases and J by 6 bases, with 11 bases left in between. The CDR3 sequence: CASSFFPGPEAFF. CDR3 sequence (DNA): TGTGCCAGCAGCTTTTTTCCGGGACCTGAAGCTTTCTTT.

This clonotype was recorded at least ten times. This chain uses TRBV13 with TRBJ2-3; no definite D call. CDR3 size: 12 residues. Trimming shortened V by 6 bases and J by 4 bases, and 8 bases separated the two germline ends. Germline V gene data show CDR1 as PRHDT and CDR2 as FYEKMQ (reference sequence). This chain's CDR3 is CASRSGSDTQYF. DNA of the CDR3: TGTGCCAGCAGATCGGGCTCAGATACGCAGTATTTT.

This clonotype was counted a few times. The chain couples TRBV6-1 to TRBJ2-7; a possible D gene is TRBD2 (5 bases). V was pared by 5 bases and J by 2 bases, with 16 bases between. Looked up from germline, CDR1 is MNHNS and CDR2 is SASEGT. The CDR3 is made up of 15 amino acids. The CDR3 nucleotides are TGTGCCAGCAGTACCCGAGGCGGGCAGACCTACGAGCAGTACTTC. Translated, it gives CASSTRGGQTYEQYF.

This clonotype was picked up a small number of times. The genes are TRBV29-1 and TRBJ2-1; D is perhaps TRBD1 (5 bases). This CDR3 spans 16 amino acids. Trimming pared 0 bases from V and 3 bases from J, leaving 15 bases between. Germline lookup yields CDR1 SQVTM and CDR2 ANQGSEA. The CDR3 DNA is TGCAGCGTTGAAGACCGGCAGGGTTCCCTCTACAATGAGCAGTTCTTC. Translation gives CSVEDRQGSLYNEQFF.

The V and J genes are TRBV19 and TRBJ2-1, with TRBD2 matching over 9 bases. Germline V CDR1 and CDR2: LNHDA, SQIVND (reference sequence). After removal of 3 bases from V and 4 bases from J, the junction contained 1 base not matched to a gene. This CDR3 spans 14 amino acids. The CDR3 loop is CASSMLAGYNEQFF. The CDR3 DNA sequence: TGTGCCAGTAGTATGCTAGCGGGGTACAATGAGCAGTTCTTC.